A single sample gave rise to the 29 T cell receptor beta chains below, sequenced in a study of cytomegalovirus exposure and HLA in healthy donors. The PCR had 60 Vbeta and 13 Jbeta primers. The method was immunoSEQ multiplex PCR; TCRdb's version includes in-frame clones alone and lacks a portion of them. The table lists about 93,000 clones, around 81% of them singletons, with 0.57% in the top ten. Input material: PBMCs. The source is a man aged 30 to 45 in good health and CMV-seronegative.

The chain employs TRBV5-4 and TRBJ2-5; 7 nucleotides line up with TRBD2. V shed 2 bases and J 5 bases; nucleotides not matched to a gene: 18. The V gene's germline CDR1 is SGHNT and CDR2 YYREEE (reference sequence). The CDR3 consists of 18 residues. In DNA form, the CDR3 reads TGTGCCAGCAGCTTTAGGGTCACTAGCGAGCCCGTCAGGGAGACCCAGTACTTC. Translated, it gives CASSFRVTSEPVRETQYF.

This sequence joins TRBV7-2 and TRBJ2-5, with TRBD1 identical over 9 bases. CDR3 length equals 14 residues. Unmatched junction bases numbered 4, after V lost 3 bases and J lost 5 bases. Germline V gene data show CDR1 as SGHTA and CDR2 as FQGNSA. CDR3 nucleotide sequence: TGTGCCAGCAGCTTGGACAGGGGCTTGGAGACCCAGTACTTC. Protein: CASSLDRGLETQYF.

The chain joins TRBV20-1 to TRBJ2-4; D remains ambiguous. Germline V gene lookup returns CDR1 DFQATT and CDR2 SNEGSKA (reference sequence). This CDR3 has 9 residues. CDR3 residues: CGAKNIQYF. The CDR3 DNA reads TGCGGCGCCAAAAACATTCAGTACTTC.

This clone was seen a few times. The J gene is TRBJ2-3, the V gene TRBV29-1; a possible D gene is TRBD2 (6 bases). Germline CDR1 SQVTM, CDR2 ANQGSEA. V was clipped by 8 bases and J by 8 bases, with 14 bases between them. CDR3 length equals 11 residues. The DNA for the CDR3 is TGCAGCCCCGGGGGAGAGGGTACGCAGTATTTT. As protein: CSPGGEGTQYF.

This clone was recorded once. The chain carries TRBV19 and TRBJ2-1, with 13 bases matching TRBD2. The CDR3 runs to 19 residues. V lost 3 bases, J lost 0 bases, and 8 bases stayed unmatched. The V gene's germline CDR1 is LNHDA and CDR2 SQIVND (reference sequence). In DNA form, the CDR3 reads TGTGCCAGTAGTATTACCCTCAGGACTAGCGGGAGCTCCTACAATGAGCAGTTCTTC. Its protein product is CASSITLRTSGSSYNEQFF.

The genes are TRBV14 and TRBJ2-1; D remains unclear. The CDR3 sequence is 16 residues long. Germline CDR1 reads SGHDN; CDR2 reads FVKESK. Trimming removed 5 bases from V and 0 bases from J, with 14 bases in between. The CDR3 sequence: CASSSRLQSSYNEQFF. CDR3 in DNA: TGTGCCAGCAGCTCTCGACTGCAGAGCTCCTACAATGAGCAGTTCTTC.

The chain couples TRBV7-2 to TRBJ1-4; TRBD1 aligns across 7 bases. Germline loops: CDR1 SGHTA, CDR2 FQGNSA. The V segment lost 1 base and the J segment 1 base; nucleotides outside the gene matches: 9. The CDR3 is 18 residues long. The CDR3, as DNA: TGTGCCAGCAGCTTAGGGTCCCTGGGACAGCTAACTAATGAAAAACTGTTTTTT. The encoded protein is CASSLGSLGQLTNEKLFF.

DNA of the CDR3: TGTGCCAGCGGATCCTTAGCCCAACAGCCCCAGCATTTT. This codes for CASGSLAQQPQHF. The chain has TRBV6-6 and TRBJ1-5; D ambiguous. V shed 8 bases and J shed 7 bases, with 15 bases lying between them. Germline V gene sequence: CDR1 MNHNY, CDR2 SVGAGI (reference sequence). This CDR3 has 13 residues.

This chain links TRBV27 with TRBJ2-2; 7 bases match TRBD2. Germline CDR1 and CDR2: MNHEY and SMNVEV (reference sequence). CDR3 length: 15 residues. The V gene end was trimmed by 8 bases and the J gene end by 7 bases; junction bases not matched to a gene: 13. Here the CDR3 reads CASGLLAGEGGELFF. The CDR3 DNA follows: TGTGCCAGCGGTCTCCTTGCGGGGGAGGGCGGGGAGCTGTTTTTT.

The chain has TRBV10-3 and TRBJ1-1, with D perhaps TRBD1 (5 bases). The CDR3 runs to 14 residues. Per the germline V gene, CDR1 is ENHRY and CDR2 is SYGVKD. The V end lost 7 bases, the J end lost 1 base, and 13 bases lay between the germline ends. Here the CDR3 reads CAIIKDSQNTEAFF. CDR3 DNA: TGTGCCATCATTAAAGACAGCCAGAACACTGAAGCTTTCTTT.

This clone was found a few times. The chain combines TRBV5-1 with TRBJ1-1; 8 bases fit TRBD1. CDR1 SGHRS and CDR2 YFSETQ come from the germline V gene. CDR3 size: 14 residues. V lost 1 base, J lost 4 bases, and 3 bases stayed unmatched. In DNA form, the CDR3 reads TGCGCCAGCAGCTTGACAACAGGGGGCACTGAAGCTTTCTTT. Amino acids: CASSLTTGGTEAFF.

On this clone: This specimen includes other DNA sequences encoding the same CDR3. The rearrangement joins TRBV5-1 to TRBJ2-2, with D possibly matching TRBD1 (7 bases). The CDR3 extends over 14 amino acids. V lost 1 base, J lost 4 bases, and 8 bases lay in between. Germline V gene lookup returns CDR1 SGHRS and CDR2 YFSETQ. CDR3: CASSLQGGTGELFF. CDR3 DNA: TGCGCCAGCAGCTTGCAGGGGGGCACCGGGGAGCTGTTTTTT.

This clone was picked up a small number of times. CDR3 in amino acids: CASSLFGQGPYEQYF. The DNA of the CDR3 is TGCGCCAGCAGCTTGTTCGGACAGGGGCCCTACGAGCAGTACTTC. The chain recombines TRBV5-1 with TRBJ2-7, with TRBD1 matching over 9 bases. V lost 1 base to trimming and J lost 2 bases; unmatched junction nucleotides: 4. Germline V gives CDR1 SGHRS, CDR2 YFSETQ. This CDR3 comprises 15 residues.

The chain uses TRBV2 and TRBJ1-4; D ambiguous. V gave up 5 bases and J gave up 4 bases, with 14 bases separating them. This CDR3 is 15 amino acids long. The germline V gene has CDR1 SNHLY and CDR2 FYNNEI. CDR3 bases: TGTGCCAGCAGTCCCACCCGGGGTCGTAATGAAAAACTGTTTTTT. Translated, it gives CASSPTRGRNEKLFF.

The rearrangement links TRBV6-1 to TRBJ2-7; 7 bases fit TRBD2. Germline CDR1 MNHNS, CDR2 SASEGT. The CDR3 runs to 14 residues. The trim removed 5 bases at V and 2 bases at J, leaving 6 bases unmatched. The CDR3 is CASSPGTITYEQYV. As DNA, the CDR3 is TGTGCCAGCAGTCCCGGGACTATAACCTACGAGCAGTACGTC.

This clone occurred once. The CDR3 is CASSRDSANEKLFF. DNA for the CDR3: TGTGCCAGCTCGCGGGACTCTGCTAATGAAAAACTGTTTTTT. The rearrangement joins TRBV18 to TRBJ1-4; D may be TRBD1 (5 bases). V was clipped by 6 bases and J by 3 bases, with 11 bases between them. The CDR3 is 14 residues long. The germline CDR1 and CDR2 sequences are KGHSH and LQKENI.

This chain links TRBV7-2 with TRBJ2-7, with 10 bases lining up with TRBD1. V was clipped by 4 bases and J by 7 bases; unmatched bases: 10. The germline V gene has CDR1 SGHTA and CDR2 FQGNSA. The CDR3 is 15 residues long. The CDR3 bases are TGTGCCAGCAGCTCGTACGGGACAGGGGCTTGGGAGCAGTACGTC. Translation: CASSSYGTGAWEQYV.

The rearrangement links TRBV5-3 to TRBJ2-7; 12 bases map to TRBD1. TRBV5-3 qualifies as an ORF whose function is uncertain. This CDR3 has 19 residues. Trimming removed 3 bases from V and 3 bases from J; junction bases left unmatched: 16. CDR3 protein: CARSWDRGRFRRANYEQYV. The CDR3 bases are TGTGCCAGAAGCTGGGACAGGGGGCGATTTCGTAGGGCAAACTACGAGCAGTACGTC.

J is TRBJ2-5 and V is TRBV11-2; 9 bases are a match to TRBD2. The CDR3 sequence is 15 residues long. Germline lookup yields CDR1 SGHAT and CDR2 FQNNGV. With 2 bases clipped from V and 4 bases from J, the junction kept 5 bases outside the gene matches. This CDR3 reads CASSLSSGELETQYF. CDR3 DNA sequence: TGTGCCAGCAGCTTATCTAGCGGGGAGTTAGAGACCCAGTACTTC.

The chain links TRBV11-2 to TRBJ2-7; D remains unclear. This CDR3 region has 14 residues. The V end lost 2 bases, the J end lost 2 bases, and 10 bases lay between the germline ends. Germline V gene sequence: CDR1 SGHAT, CDR2 FQNNGV. The CDR3 sequence: CASSLKRTAYEQYF. The CDR3 DNA is TGTGCCAGCAGCTTAAAGCGTACCGCCTACGAGCAGTACTTC.

The rearrangement joins TRBV6-5 to TRBJ2-1; D perhaps matches TRBD1 (6 bases). The CDR3 spans 15 residues. The ends were cut back, 6 bases at V and 9 bases at J, with 21 bases in the middle. Germline loops: CDR1 MNHEY, CDR2 SVGAGI. The CDR3 region has the DNA TGTGCCAGCAGAACCGGGACAAAGCGGTCGGGTGAGCAGTTCTTC. It specifies CASRTGTKRSGEQFF.

The J gene is TRBJ1-1, the V gene TRBV7-2; 8 bases map to TRBD1. The V gene end was trimmed by 5 bases and the J gene end by 4 bases; junction bases not matched to a gene: 9. The CDR3 is 15 residues long. Germline V CDR1 and CDR2: SGHTA, FQGNSA. Here the CDR3 reads CASSNAPGGGTEAFF. Written as DNA, the CDR3 is TGTGCCAGCAGCAACGCTCCAGGGGGCGGCACTGAAGCTTTCTTT.

This chain links TRBV2 with TRBJ2-1; 8 bases line up with TRBD1. V shed 6 bases, J shed 8 bases, and the junction held 9 bases outside the gene matches. The germline gives CDR1 SNHLY, CDR2 FYNNEI. The CDR3 contains 14 residues. The CDR3, as DNA: TGTGCCAGCAGAGCGGACAGGGTGGGGTATGAGCAGTTCTTC. It codes for CASRADRVGYEQFF. The whole variable domain, filled in from reference TRBV2 and TRBJ2-1, reads EPEVTQTPSHQVTQMGQEVILRCVPISNHLYFYWYRQILGQKVEFLVSFYNNEISEKSEIFDDQFSVERPDGSNFTLKIRSTKLEDSAMYFCASRADRVGYEQFFGPGTRLTVL.

The chain carries TRBV5-6 and TRBJ1-1, with 12 bases aligning to TRBD1. The V gene's germline CDR1 is SGHDT and CDR2 YYEEEE. V shed 5 bases, J shed 8 bases, and the junction held 13 bases outside the gene matches. CDR3 length: 16 amino acids. The CDR3 region is CASSRDRGLSGYEAFF. Written as DNA, the CDR3 is TGTGCCAGCAGTCGGGACAGGGGGCTCTCCGGGTACGAAGCTTTCTTT. The whole variable domain, remainder taken from reference TRBV5-6 and TRBJ1-1, is DAGVTQSPTHLIKTRGQQVTLRCSPKSGHDTVSWYQQALGQGPQFIFQYYEEEERQRGNFPDRFSGHQFPNYSSELNVNALLLGDSALYLCASSRDRGLSGYEAFFGQGTRLTVV.

The V gene is TRBV6-5, the J gene TRBJ2-7; maybe TRBD1 (5 bases). Germline V gene lookup returns CDR1 MNHEY and CDR2 SVGAGI. V was clipped by 6 bases and J by 0 bases, with 15 bases between them. CDR3 length: 15 residues. The CDR3 DNA sequence: TGTGCCAGCAGACCTCGCGAGACAGTCTCCTACGAGCAGTACGTC. Translated: CASRPRETVSYEQYV.

The V and J genes are TRBV11-2 and TRBJ2-7, with TRBD2 identical over 10 bases. CDR3 length: 19 residues. Trimming at V came to 3 bases and at J to 7 bases, leaving 21 bases not matched to a gene. Germline CDR1 is SGHAT and CDR2 is FQNNGV. The DNA for the CDR3 is TGTGCCAGCAGCTTCTTCTCGACAGCTCCTAGCGGGAGCCGTCGGGAGCAGTACGTC. This gives the protein CASSFFSTAPSGSRREQYV.

The chain carries TRBV30 and TRBJ2-7; 9 bases match TRBD1. The ends lost 1 base at V and 4 bases at J; junction bases unmatched: 5. This CDR3 has 14 residues. Germline CDR1 and CDR2: GTSNPN and SVGIG (reference sequence). The CDR3 coding sequence is TGTGCCTGGAGTGCCCGGGACAGGGTATACGAGCAGTACTTC. The encoded protein is CAWSARDRVYEQYF.

The chain recombines TRBV10-2 with TRBJ2-7, with D unclear. Trimming stripped 8 bases from V and 7 bases from J, with 15 bases between. Germline V gene data show CDR1 as WSHSY and CDR2 as SAAADI. The CDR3 is made up of 12 amino acids. CDR3 sequence: CASSLPQREQYV. The CDR3 DNA is TGCGCCAGCTCGCTCCCTCAGCGAGAGCAGTACGTC.

This clone appeared a single time. A read error may account for a junction end that differs from germline. The J gene is TRBJ1-2, the V gene TRBV6-6, with a tentative D call TRBD1 (6 bases). The CDR3 is made up of 14 amino acids. CDR1 and CDR2 from the germline V gene are MNHNY and SVGAGI (reference sequence). CDR3 sequence reads: CASGYSQDSYGYTF. The CDR3 nucleotides are TGTGCCAGCGGTTACTCACAGGACAGTTATGGCTACACCTTC.